This T cell receptor beta chain was sequenced during a study of technical replicates of blood from several donors. Assay: immunoSEQ multiplex PCR; the TCRdb copy retains only in-frame clones and omits some. The sample yields about 70,000 clones, 70% to 90% seen once. This clone has just one count. The CDR3 sequence is 15 residues long. Trimming took 6 bases from V and 5 from J, leaving 20 bases between them. CDR1 and CDR2 from the germline V gene are SGHTS and YDEGEE. The material sequenced was PBMCs. The chain carries TRBV5-8 and TRBJ1-2; D uncertain. This sequence was found in a human donor in good health. Some clones in this sample may be carry-over from other donors' samples. This chain's CDR3 is CASTRPEGVGYGYTF. CDR3 sequence (DNA): TGTGCCAGCACGAGGCCCGAGGGAGTGGGATATGGCTACACCTTC.